This TCR beta chain was identified in a study of cytomegalovirus exposure and HLA in healthy donors. The CDR3 spans 13 residues. Trimming took 7 bases from V and 2 from J; bases not matched to a gene: 5. From germline, CDR1 is SGHDT and CDR2 YYEEEE. The PCR ran on 60 Vbeta and 13 Jbeta primers. Method: immunoSEQ multiplex PCR; TCRdb's copy keeps in-frame clones and lacks some. The sample records 150,000 to 200,000 clones, roughly four fifths being singletons. The count of this clone is one. V gene TRBV5-6 combines with J gene TRBJ2-7, with TRBD1 matching over 8 bases. The sample consisted of PBMCs. The TCR originated in a woman younger than 45 in good health and CMV-seropositive. This CDR3 reads CASGRQGTYEQYF. CDR3 coding DNA: TGTGCCAGCGGCCGACAGGGGACCTACGAGCAGTACTTC.